Shown below are 20 T cell receptor beta chains from a single sample sequenced in a study of cytomegalovirus exposure and HLA in healthy donors. The PCR employed 60 Vbeta primers together with 13 Jbeta primers. Generated by immunoSEQ multiplex PCR, the TCRdb table keeps only in-frame clones and is missing some. The table shows some 80,000 clones, with around 77% occurring only once. Sequenced: PBMCs. The source is a man in his forties or fifties in good health and CMV-seronegative.

The CDR3 sequence is CSVADSHYEQYF. The CDR3 DNA is TGCAGCGTTGCAGACAGTCACTACGAGCAGTACTTC. The chain couples TRBV29-1 to TRBJ2-7, with D perhaps matching TRBD1 (5 bases). The CDR3 consists of 12 residues. V dropped 4 bases and J dropped 3 bases, with 10 bases sitting between them. Germline lookup yields CDR1 SQVTM and CDR2 ANQGSEA.

The gene calls are TRBV5-1 and TRBJ1-5; D ambiguous. Trimming cost V 1 base and J 0 bases, with 8 bases left between them. The CDR3 has 15 amino acids. The germline gives CDR1 SGHRS, CDR2 YFSETQ. CDR3 sequence: CASSLSGNSNQPQHF. CDR3 DNA sequence: TGCGCCAGCAGCTTGTCCGGGAATAGCAATCAGCCCCAGCATTTT. Combining the CDR3 with reference TRBV5-1 and TRBJ1-5 gives the whole variable domain KAGVTQTPRYLIKTRGQQVTLSCSPISGHRSVSWYQQTPGQGLQFLFEYFSETQRNKGNFPGRFSGRQFSNSRSEMNVSTLELGDSALYLCASSLSGNSNQPQHFGDGTRLSIL.

This clone was seen only a few times. This chain joins TRBV5-6 and TRBJ2-1; D might be TRBD1 (5 bases). Germline-derived CDR1 and CDR2 are SGHDT and YYEEEE. Trimming took 6 bases from V and 10 from J, leaving 14 bases between them. The CDR3 is 12 residues long. The CDR3 DNA reads as TGTGCCAGCACGCGAGAGCCAGGGGAGCAGTTCTTC. This translates into CASTREPGEQFF.

The rearrangement uses TRBV27 and TRBJ2-7; possible D gene TRBD1, 5 bases. The CDR3 is 15 amino acids. Germline-derived CDR1 and CDR2 are MNHEY and SMNVEV (reference sequence). V was shortened by 5 bases and J by 5 bases, with 19 bases between the two germline ends. The CDR3 spells CASSHPDNSGHEQYF. The CDR3 DNA is TGTGCCAGCAGTCACCCGGACAACTCCGGCCACGAGCAGTACTTC.

The rearrangement uses TRBV13 and TRBJ2-7; D gene ambiguous. The ends were cut back, 5 bases at V and 5 bases at J, with 7 bases in the middle. Germline loops: CDR1 PRHDT, CDR2 FYEKMQ (reference sequence). The CDR3 sequence is 11 residues long. CDR3 amino acids: CASSPVHEQYF. For the CDR3, the DNA is TGTGCCAGCAGCCCTGTCCACGAGCAGTACTTC.

The V and J genes are TRBV18 and TRBJ1-1; D is perhaps TRBD1 (6 bases). CDR3 length: 15 amino acids. Germline assignment: CDR1 KGHSH and CDR2 LQKENI. Trimming removed 2 bases at V and 3 bases at J, with 13 bases between. The CDR3 nucleotides are TGTGCCAGCTCACCAAAGGGGGGGCGGGACACTGAAGCTTTCTTT. It specifies CASSPKGGRDTEAFF.

The chain couples TRBV7-5 to TRBJ2-5; the tabulated D call, TRBD2, remains unverified against the DNA. TRBV7-5 is tagged as a pseudogene. The CDR3 totals 14 residues. This CDR3 is CVRSGRHLQETQYF. CDR3 in DNA: TGTGTCAGAAGCGGGAGGCACCTCCAAGAGACCCAGTACTTC.

The chain combines TRBV6-5 with TRBJ1-2; TRBD1 is a possible D gene (5 bases). The germline V gene encodes CDR1 MNHEY and CDR2 SVGAGI. Trimming took 0 bases from V and 1 from J, leaving 9 bases between them. The CDR3 has 15 residues. CDR3 sequence: CASSYSLGLNYGYTF. CDR3 nucleotide sequence: TGTGCCAGCAGTTACTCGTTGGGGCTTAACTATGGCTACACCTTC.

The rearrangement uses TRBV6-1 and TRBJ2-7; TRBD1 aligns across 7 bases. CDR1 and CDR2 (germline): MNHNS, SASEGT. Trimming cost V 6 bases and J 2 bases; bases outside gene matches: 7. The CDR3 runs 14 residues. CDR3 nucleotides: TGTGCCAGCAGCGGGACAGCGAGACCCTACGAGCAGTACTTC. The encoded protein is CASSGTARPYEQYF.

The chain carries TRBV6-1 and TRBJ1-2; 7 bases are a match to TRBD1. The CDR3 loop spans 16 amino acids. Germline V gene lookup returns CDR1 MNHNS and CDR2 SASEGT. V was pared by 4 bases and J by 3 bases, with 11 bases of the junction left unmatched. Written as DNA, the CDR3 is TGTGCCAGCAGTGCGGTAGGGGGCGCTAGGGACTATGGCTACACCTTC. This encodes CASSAVGGARDYGYTF.

This clone has a handful of counts. This sequence joins TRBV4-3 and TRBJ1-5; D is possibly TRBD1 (6 bases). Germline CDR1 LGHNA, CDR2 YSLEER. CDR3 length: 14 residues. The V end lost 2 bases, the J end lost 5 bases, and 10 bases lay between the germline ends. The CDR3 region has the DNA TGCGCCAGCAGCCAACATAGGGGGTATCAGCCCCAGCATTTT. Residues: CASSQHRGYQPQHF.

The chain combines TRBV12-5 with TRBJ2-7, with 7 bases that match TRBD1. The CDR3 runs to 16 residues. CDR1 is LGHNT and CDR2 is FRNRAP in the germline V gene. V lost 0 bases, J lost 6 bases, and 11 bases stayed unmatched. CDR3 in amino acids: CASGLVTGVTLIEQYF. Here the CDR3 DNA reads TGTGCTAGTGGTTTGGTCACAGGGGTGACTCTGATCGAGCAGTACTTC. The full variable domain, completed using reference TRBV12-5 and TRBJ2-7, is DARVTQTPRHKVTEMGQEVTMRCQPILGHNTVFWYRQTMMQGLELLAYFRNRAPLDDSGMPKDRFSAEMPDATLATLKIQPSEPRDSAVYFCASGLVTGVTLIEQYFGPGTRLTVT.

The chain has TRBV27 and TRBJ2-6; 11 positions match TRBD2. The CDR3 length is 19 residues. V shed 5 bases, J shed 1 base, and the junction held 10 bases outside the gene matches. CDR1 and CDR2 from the germline V gene are MNHEY and SMNVEV (reference sequence). The CDR3 loop is CASSPRLAGHTSGANVLTF. In nucleotides, the CDR3 is TGTGCCAGCAGTCCTCGACTAGCGGGGCACACTTCTGGGGCCAACGTCCTGACTTTC.

This chain connects TRBV11-2 to TRBJ2-7, with 7 bases that match TRBD1. CDR3 length equals 15 residues. Trimming cost V 5 bases and J 0 bases; bases outside gene matches: 7. The germline V gene has CDR1 SGHAT and CDR2 FQNNGV. The CDR3 DNA is TGTGCCAGCAGCATCTACAGGGGACCCTCCTACGAGCAGTACTTC. Translating gives CASSIYRGPSYEQYF.

This clone was observed a handful of times. J is TRBJ2-4 and V is TRBV7-9, with D tentatively TRBD2 (6 bases). Trimming cost V 5 bases and J 7 bases, with 21 bases left between them. Per the germline V gene, CDR1 is SEHNR and CDR2 is FQNEAQ (reference sequence). The CDR3 loop spans 16 amino acids. CDR3 sequence: CASSTGLLIRMNIQYF. The CDR3 DNA is TGTGCCAGCAGCACGGGACTCCTGATTAGAATGAACATTCAGTACTTC.

This chain's CDR3 is CASRPGTENTEAFF. For the CDR3, the DNA is TGCGCCAGCAGACCCGGGACAGAGAACACTGAAGCTTTCTTT. V gene TRBV10-1 combines with J gene TRBJ1-1; 7 bases fit TRBD1. Germline lookup yields CDR1 WNHNN and CDR2 SYGVQD (reference sequence). With V trimmed by 6 bases and J by 1 base, 5 bases remained unmatched. The CDR3 covers 14 residues.

This rearrangement joins TRBV19 to TRBJ2-5; 7 nucleotides align to TRBD1. The CDR3 loop spans 13 amino acids. Trimming took 4 bases from V and 8 from J; bases not matched to a gene: 7. Germline V lookup: CDR1 LNHDA, CDR2 SQIVND (reference sequence). CDR3 sequence reads: CASSSPGQRTQYF. The CDR3 DNA reads TGTGCCAGTAGTAGCCCGGGACAGAGAACCCAGTACTTC.

This rearrangement joins TRBV7-2 to TRBJ2-7; 10 bases map to TRBD1. This CDR3 is built from 15 residues. J was trimmed by 2 bases and V by 2 bases; bases with no gene match: 3. CDR1 and CDR2 (germline): SGHTA, FQGNSA. The CDR3 sequence: CASSLQTGGPYEQYF. CDR3 DNA sequence: TGTGCCAGCAGCTTACAGACAGGGGGCCCCTACGAGCAGTACTTC.

This clone has only one observation. V usage is TRBV2 and J usage is TRBJ2-7; D remains ambiguous. This CDR3 is built from 12 residues. The V end lost 5 bases, the J end lost 12 bases, and 17 bases lay between the germline ends. Per the germline V gene, CDR1 is SNHLY and CDR2 is FYNNEI. CDR3 in amino acids: CASSLSRLGVYF. Written as DNA, the CDR3 is TGTGCCAGCAGTCTGAGCCGTCTGGGCGTGTACTTC.

This clone was counted only a few times. J is TRBJ1-6 and V is TRBV5-5; 7 bases align to TRBD1. The germline CDR1 and CDR2 sequences are SGHKS and YYEKEE (reference sequence). This CDR3 comprises 15 residues. Trimming cost V 3 bases and J 8 bases; bases outside gene matches: 8. The DNA of the CDR3 is TGTGCCAGCAGCTCCCGGACAGGAAGGGATTCACCCCTCCACTTT. Residues: CASSSRTGRDSPLHF.